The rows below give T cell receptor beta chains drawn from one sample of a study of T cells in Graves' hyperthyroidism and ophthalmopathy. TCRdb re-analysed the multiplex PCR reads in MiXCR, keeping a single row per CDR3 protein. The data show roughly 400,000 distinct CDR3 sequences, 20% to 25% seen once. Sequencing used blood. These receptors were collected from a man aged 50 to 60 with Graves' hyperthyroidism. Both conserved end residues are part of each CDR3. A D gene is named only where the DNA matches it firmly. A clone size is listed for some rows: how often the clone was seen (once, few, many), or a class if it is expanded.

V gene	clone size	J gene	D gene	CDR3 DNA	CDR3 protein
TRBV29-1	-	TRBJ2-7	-	TGCAGCGTACGTGGGTCGGTGAGCAGCGAGGGTAAAACCTACGAGCAGTACTTC	CSVRGSVSSEGKTYEQYF
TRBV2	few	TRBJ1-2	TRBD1	TGTGCCAGCAGTGAGCAGGGGGCATACTATGGCTACACCTTC	CASSEQGAYYGYTF
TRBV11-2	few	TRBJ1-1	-	TGTGCCAGCAGCTTAGTGGCGGCCAGCGCTTACACTGAAGCTTTCTTT	CASSLVAASAYTEAFF
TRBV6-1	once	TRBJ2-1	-	TGTGCCAGCAGAGAACGACCTCAGCGGAGCTCCTACAATGAGCAGTTCTTC	CASRERPQRSSYNEQFF
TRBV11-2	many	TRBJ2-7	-	TGTGCCAGCAGCTTGCAACGTACGGTGAGCTCCTACGAGCAGTACTTC	CASSLQRTVSSYEQYF
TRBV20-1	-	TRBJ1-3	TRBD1	TGCAGTGCTAGAGATGGGACAGGGGGCCCTGGAAACACCATATATTTT	CSARDGTGGPGNTIYF
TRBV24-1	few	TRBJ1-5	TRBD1	TGTGCCACCAGTGATTCCGGACAGGGTAGCAATCAGCCCCAGCATTTT	CATSDSGQGSNQPQHF
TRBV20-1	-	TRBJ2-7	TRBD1	TGCAGTGCTAGAGGCCTCTTTTCCCGGGACAGGGCTTACGAGCAGTACTTC	CSARGLFSRDRAYEQYF
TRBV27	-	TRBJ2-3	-	TGTGCCAGCACCTCAGGGGGGGTGTGGGGTTCGCGCACAGATACGCAGTATTTT	CASTSGGVWGSRTDTQYF
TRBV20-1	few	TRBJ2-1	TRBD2	TGCAGTGCTGGTCTAGCGGGCAGCCTCTCCTACAATGAGCAGTTCTTC	CSAGLAGSLSYNEQFF
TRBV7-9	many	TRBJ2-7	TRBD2	TGTGCCAGCAGCTCTAGGACTAGCGGGCCGACCTACGAGCAGTACTTC	CASSSRTSGPTYEQYF
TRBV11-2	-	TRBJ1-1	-	TGTGCCAGCAGCTTTTCCCAGACTGAAGCTTTCTTT	CASSFSQTEAFF
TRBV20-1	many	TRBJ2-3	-	TGCAGTGCTCTCATGCGGGAACGCACAGATACGCAGTATTTT	CSALMRERTDTQYF
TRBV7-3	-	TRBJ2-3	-	TGTGCCAGCAGGTTGGGAAGCACAGATACGCAGTATTTT	CASRLGSTDTQYF
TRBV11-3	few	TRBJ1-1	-	TGTGCCAGCAGCTTAATCACGTCTGGGAACGCTGAAGCTTTCTTT	CASSLITSGNAEAFF
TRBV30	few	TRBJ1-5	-	TGTGCCTGGAGCAAGGACAGTCGCGATCAGCCCCAGCATTTT	CAWSKDSRDQPQHF
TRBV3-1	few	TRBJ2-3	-	TGTGCCAGCAGCCAGGGGGAGTATACGCAGTATTTT	CASSQGEYTQYF
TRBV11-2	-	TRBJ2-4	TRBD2	TGTGCCAGCAGCCCCGAGGTAGCGGGATTTTTGGGAAAAAACATTCAGTACTTC	CASSPEVAGFLGKNIQYF